This T cell receptor beta chain stems from a study of shared clonotypes between healthy human individuals (TCRdb year 2020). Looking at the study overall: The cohort included three men and a couple of women between 18 and 49 years of age. The study deeply sequenced blood TCR repertoires of about 5 healthy adults to estimate repertoire size and the extent of clonotype sharing between individuals. Leukapheresis yielded between about 0.85 and 10 billion PBMCs per donor. Different laboratories and diverse techniques were used to prepare libraries and sequence TCR repertoires, to increase sequencing depth and limit assay-specific biases. For each donor, three plates each were used for CD4 naive and CD4 memory, two plates were used for CD8 naive, and one plate was used for CD8 memory.

Remarks on this clone: Its antigen is still unknown. One base away there is no much larger clone; base qualities are not given. The same CDR3 can be traced to other DNA sequences in this sample.

The donors were healthy, HIV-negative adults who had no recently reported acute infections or vaccinations. Every donor was a Caucasian adult living in Nashville, Tennessee, USA. CD4+ T cells were enriched through magnetic negative selection, after which naive cells were positively selected on CD45RA and the remaining negative fraction served as the memory subset. Blood was obtained by leukapheresis, after which PBMCs were separated by Ficoll-Histopaque density gradient centrifugation and cryopreserved in liquid nitrogen vapor phase. Purity and quantity of every magnetically sorted T cell population were checked by analytical flow cytometry. From each sorted fraction, genomic DNA was isolated and quantified by UV absorbance on a Nanodrop 2000c. The full study reports these points: Only blood was sampled, and tissue TCR repertoires likely differ from those in blood. Based on pairwise subsampling, the degree of clonotype sharing among donors was expected to be affected by sequencing depth. The genetic and exposure-history diversity represented was limited by the small number of donors. Even with the large sequencing depth, rarefaction of the sorted-subset datasets indicated that sequencing was incomplete. Higher generation probabilities were observed for clonotypes shared by all four sorted-subset donors than for non-shared clonotypes. Across a few donors, around 5% of naive CD4, approximately 3.6% of naive CD8, around 2.1% of memory CD4, and under 0.45% of memory CD8 clonotypes were shared. Larger estimated clonotype richness was generally found for naive subsets than for memory subsets.

TCR CDR3 regions were amplified from genomic DNA by multiplex PCR using the deep immunoSEQ assay. Extracted genomic DNA from each cell subset was distributed evenly across all wells of several immunoSEQ 96-well plates, and each plate was treated as a replicate. For sorted subsets, each replicate PCR was loaded with approximately 200 ng genomic DNA, equivalent to about 30,000 T cell genomes. Purified libraries were quantified with a Qubit 3.0 fluorometer, sized on a Bioanalyzer 2100, and re-quantified with the KAPA Library Quantification kit. Every immunoSEQ 96-well plate was sequenced on a dedicated single-read 150-cycle Illumina NextSeq 550 flow cell. Turning to the authors' computational methods: Because the immunoSEQ output held only junctional sequences and lacked quality scores, the filtering could not match the filtering applied to full-length reads. To assign V/J genes and CDR3, sequences were annotated using PyIR, a Python wrapper for IgBLAST v1.9, with IMGT germline references. Any read was removed if the V/J assignment was weak (E-value above 1e-6), the CDR3 was missing, or the read contained stop codons, out-of-frame junctions, or ambiguous translated residues. V3J clonotypes were defined by identical inferred V gene, J gene, and CDR3 amino acid sequence. The percentage overlap between two repertoires was calculated by dividing the number of shared unique clonotypes by the size of the smaller repertoire. Repertoire richness was assessed with RTK rarefaction, the Chao1 estimator, and Recon v2.1 estimates of unobserved clonotypes. Generation probabilities were computed with OLGA for all TCRbeta clonotypes obtained by the gDNA method from several donors. The table comes from immuneACCESS by way of TCRdb, which keeps in-frame sequences with V and J called. Part of the clones is missing from these tables; in studies checked, under half for an unresolved V gene and the rest for unknown reasons. V, J and clone size derive from that table, while D and trimming were established from the DNA sequence. The sample yields about 2 million clones; 95% were counted once. Roughly 0.13% of the sample belongs to the ten largest clones.

The CDR3 contains 12 residues, cysteine and phenylalanine counted. Here the CDR3 DNA is all that survives: 36 bases in frame from base 1. In the germline V gene (reference sequence), CDR1 corresponds to GTSNPN and CDR2 to SVGIG. V drops 0 bases and J drops 4 bases, leaving 4 bases in between. This receptor was identified in a young man in good health. The material sequenced was naive CD4+ T cells sorted from blood. Taken with the paper, the label for cell subset or site translates to: CD45RA+ positively selected. The chain is assembled from TRBV30 and TRBJ1-3, with the identity of the D gene unclear. The CDR3 in this case is CAWSVEGNTIYF. The DNA is as follows: TGTGCCTGGAGTGTAGAGGGAAACACCATATATTTT.